Presented here are 3 T cell receptor beta chains from one specimen sequenced in a study of shared clonotypes between healthy human individuals (dated by TCRdb to the early 2020s). CD8 naive samples were obtained by positive selection for CCR7 among CD45RO-negative cells, yielding a CD45RA+CCR7+ population from which TemRA cells were excluded. Libraries were constructed by the immunoSEQ multiplex PCR assay. The immuneACCESS repertoire file appears here via TCRdb, limited to in-frame rearrangements. These files lack a portion of the clones; in checked studies, under half of the deficit traces to unresolved V genes, and the cause of the others is not known. Within this sample are about 2.2 million clones, with roughly 95% of them counted one time only. 1.5% to 2% of the sample goes to the ten largest clones. The sample was naive CD8+ T cells from PBMCs. Per the publication, the cell subset or site label means: CD45RA+CCR7+. The receptors were gathered from a man younger than 30 in good health. Some clones in this sample may be carry-over from other donors' samples.

The chain has TRBV4-3 and TRBJ2-3, with TRBD2 identical over 11 bases. The germline gives CDR1 LGHNA, CDR2 YSLEER. The V segment lost 0 bases and the J segment 2 bases; nucleotides outside the gene matches: 13. This CDR3 region has 20 residues. The CDR3 loop is CASSQDLIGLAGEVTDTQYF. The CDR3 DNA is TGCGCCAGCAGCCAAGATCTTATTGGACTAGCGGGTGAGGTCACAGATACGCAGTATTTT.

Concerning this clone: The sample holds other DNA sequences that translate to the same CDR3. The chain couples TRBV7-9 to TRBJ2-1; D not resolved. Germline CDR1 reads SEHNR; CDR2 reads FQNEAQ (reference sequence). Trimming took 2 bases from V and 2 from J, leaving 13 bases between them. This CDR3 region has 16 residues. CDR3 sequence (DNA): TGTGCCAGCAGCTTATCCGGTACGAGCCCCTACAATGAGCAGTTCTTC. This gives the protein CASSLSGTSPYNEQFF.

The chain uses TRBV6-1 and TRBJ2-2; TRBD2 matches 10 bases. The CDR3 extends over 20 amino acids. Germline V CDR1 and CDR2: MNHNS, SASEGT. Losses at the gene ends were 6 bases for V and 4 bases for J; bases not matched to a gene: 20. CDR3 sequence: CASRESLPEPGLALTGELFF. CDR3 DNA: TGTGCCAGCAGAGAAAGCCTACCGGAACCGGGACTAGCGCTCACCGGGGAGCTGTTTTTT.